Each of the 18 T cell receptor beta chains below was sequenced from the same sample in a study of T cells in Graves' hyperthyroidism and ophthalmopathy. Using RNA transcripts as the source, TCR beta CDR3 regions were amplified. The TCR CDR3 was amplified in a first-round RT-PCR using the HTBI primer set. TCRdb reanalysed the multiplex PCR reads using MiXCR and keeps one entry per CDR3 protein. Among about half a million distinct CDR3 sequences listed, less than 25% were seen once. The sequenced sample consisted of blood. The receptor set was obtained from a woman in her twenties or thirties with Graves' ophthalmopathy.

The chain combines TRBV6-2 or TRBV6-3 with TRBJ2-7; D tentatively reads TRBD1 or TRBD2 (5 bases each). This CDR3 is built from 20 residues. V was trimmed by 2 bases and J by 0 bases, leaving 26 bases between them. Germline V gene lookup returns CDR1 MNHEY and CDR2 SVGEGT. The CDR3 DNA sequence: TGTGCCAGCAGTTACGGGATAGGGGAGATCCACTTTCTCAGCTCCTACGAGCAGTACTTC. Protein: CASSYGIGEIHFLSSYEQYF.

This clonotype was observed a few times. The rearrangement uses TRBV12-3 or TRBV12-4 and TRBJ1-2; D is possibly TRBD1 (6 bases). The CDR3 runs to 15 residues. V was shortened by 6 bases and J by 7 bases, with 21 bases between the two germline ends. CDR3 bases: TGTGCCAGCAGAGCGACAGGTCTGGGAGCGGTTGGCTACACCTTC. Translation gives CASRATGLGAVGYTF.

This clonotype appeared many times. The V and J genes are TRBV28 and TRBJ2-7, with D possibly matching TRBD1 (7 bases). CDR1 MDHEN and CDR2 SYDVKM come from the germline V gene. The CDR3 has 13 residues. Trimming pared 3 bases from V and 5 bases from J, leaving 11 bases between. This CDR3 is CASSFGGGNEQYF. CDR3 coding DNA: TGTGCCAGCAGTTTTGGAGGGGGCAACGAGCAGTACTTC.

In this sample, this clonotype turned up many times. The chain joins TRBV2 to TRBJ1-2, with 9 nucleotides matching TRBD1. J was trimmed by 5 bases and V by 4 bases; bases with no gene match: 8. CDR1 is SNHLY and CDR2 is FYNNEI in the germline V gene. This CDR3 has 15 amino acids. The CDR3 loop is CASSGDPGQGYGYTF. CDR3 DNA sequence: TGTGCCAGCAGTGGGGACCCGGGACAGGGATATGGCTACACCTTC.

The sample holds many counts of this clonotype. As DNA, the CDR3 is TGTGCCAGCAGCTTAGTTGGGGGCGGCGAGACCCAGTACTTC. Amino acid sequence: CASSLVGGGETQYF. This rearrangement joins TRBV7-2 to TRBJ2-5; perhaps TRBD1 as D (6 bases). Per the germline V gene, CDR1 is SGHTA and CDR2 is FQGNSA. The CDR3 has 14 residues. Trimming cost V 1 base and J 5 bases, with 11 bases left between them. Together with reference TRBV7-2 and TRBJ2-5, the CDR3 gives the full variable domain: GAGVSQSPSNKVTEKGKDVELRCDPISGHTALYWYRQSLGQGLEFLIYFQGNSAPDKSGLPSDRFSAERTGGSVSTLTIQRTQQEDSAVYLCASSLVGGGETQYFGPGTRLLVL.

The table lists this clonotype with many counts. For the CDR3, the DNA is TGTGCCAGCAGCCGGAACAGGGAGGAGACCCAGTACTTC. This encodes CASSRNREETQYF. The chain couples TRBV4-2 to TRBJ2-5; tentative D call: TRBD1 (6 bases). In germline, CDR1 is LGHNA, CDR2 YNFKEQ. This CDR3 has 13 amino acids. V gave up 4 bases and J gave up 5 bases, with 11 bases separating them.

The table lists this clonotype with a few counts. Written as DNA, the CDR3 is TGCAGTGCTAGAAGGACGGAGAACACTGAAGCTTTCTTT. Protein: CSARRTENTEAFF. The chain couples TRBV20-1 to TRBJ1-1, with unresolved D. The CDR3 loop spans 13 amino acids. V shed 2 bases and J shed 1 base, with 8 bases lying between them. Germline loops: CDR1 DFQATT, CDR2 SNEGSKA (reference sequence).

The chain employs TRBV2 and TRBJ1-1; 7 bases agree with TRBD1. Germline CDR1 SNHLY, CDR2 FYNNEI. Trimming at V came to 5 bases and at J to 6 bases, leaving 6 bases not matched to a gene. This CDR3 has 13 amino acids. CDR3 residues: CASSPTGYPEAFF. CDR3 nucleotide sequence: TGTGCCAGCAGTCCGACAGGGTACCCTGAAGCTTTCTTT.

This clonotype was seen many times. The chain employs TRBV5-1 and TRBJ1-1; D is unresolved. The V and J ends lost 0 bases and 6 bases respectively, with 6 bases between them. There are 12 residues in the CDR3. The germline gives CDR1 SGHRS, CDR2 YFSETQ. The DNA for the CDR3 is TGCGCCAGCAGCTTGGGGCCAGCTGAAGCTTTCTTT. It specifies CASSLGPAEAFF.

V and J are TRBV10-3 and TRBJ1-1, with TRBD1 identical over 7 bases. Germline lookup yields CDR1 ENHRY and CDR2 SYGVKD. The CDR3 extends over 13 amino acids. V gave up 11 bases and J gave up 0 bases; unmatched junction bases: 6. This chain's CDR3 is CAVTGEMNTEAFF. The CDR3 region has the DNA TGTGCCGTCACAGGGGAGATGAACACTGAAGCTTTCTTT.

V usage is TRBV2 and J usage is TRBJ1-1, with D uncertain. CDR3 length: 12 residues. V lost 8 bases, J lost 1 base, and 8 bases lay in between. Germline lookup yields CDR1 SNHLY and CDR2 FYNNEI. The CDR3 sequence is CASHTGNTEAFF. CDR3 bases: TGTGCCAGCCATACCGGGAACACTGAAGCTTTCTTT. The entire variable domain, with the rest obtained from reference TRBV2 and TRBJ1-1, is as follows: EPEVTQTPSHQVTQMGQEVILRCVPISNHLYFYWYRQILGQKVEFLVSFYNNEISEKSEIFDDQFSVERPDGSNFTLKIRSTKLEDSAMYFCASHTGNTEAFFGQGTRLTVV.

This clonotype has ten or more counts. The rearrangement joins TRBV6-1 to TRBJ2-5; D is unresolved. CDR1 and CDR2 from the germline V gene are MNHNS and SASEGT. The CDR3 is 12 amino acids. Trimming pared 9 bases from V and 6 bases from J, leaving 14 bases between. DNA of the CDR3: TGTGCCAGTTTCTCTGAGGCAAAGACCCAGTACTTC. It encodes CASFSEAKTQYF.

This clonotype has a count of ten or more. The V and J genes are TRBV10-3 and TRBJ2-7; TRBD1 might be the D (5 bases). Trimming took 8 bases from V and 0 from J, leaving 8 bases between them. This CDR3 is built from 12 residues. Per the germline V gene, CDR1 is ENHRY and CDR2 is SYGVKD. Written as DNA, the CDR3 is TGTGCCATCGGGGCAGACTCCTACGAGCAGTACTTC. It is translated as CAIGADSYEQYF.

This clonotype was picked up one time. The CDR3 nucleotides are TGTGCCAGCACCGAAGTCGGATCTTGGCCCCAGCATTTT. Translated, it gives CASTEVGSWPQHF. The J gene is TRBJ1-5, the V gene TRBV28; D unclear. The germline V gene has CDR1 MDHEN and CDR2 SYDVKM. The V gene lost 7 bases and the J gene lost 9 bases, with 16 bases spanning the gap. This CDR3 is 13 amino acids long. The variable domain in full, completed from reference TRBV28 and TRBJ1-5, reads DVKVTQSSRYLVKRTGEKVFLECVQDMDHENMFWYRQDPGLGLRLIYFSYDVKMKEKGDIPEGYSVSREKKERFSLILESASTNQTSMYLCASTEVGSWPQHFGDGTRLSIL.

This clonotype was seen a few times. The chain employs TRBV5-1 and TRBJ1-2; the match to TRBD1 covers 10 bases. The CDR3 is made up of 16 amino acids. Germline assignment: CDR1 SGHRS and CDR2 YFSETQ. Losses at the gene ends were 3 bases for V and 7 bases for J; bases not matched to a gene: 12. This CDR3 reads CASSSYPGQGSGGYTF. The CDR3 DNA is TGCGCCAGCAGCTCCTACCCGGGACAGGGGTCGGGTGGCTACACCTTC.

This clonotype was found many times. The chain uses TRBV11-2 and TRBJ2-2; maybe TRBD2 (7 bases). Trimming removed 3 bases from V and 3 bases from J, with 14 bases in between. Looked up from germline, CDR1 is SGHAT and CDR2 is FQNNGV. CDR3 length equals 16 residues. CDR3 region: CASSLGGAMDTGELFF. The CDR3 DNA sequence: TGTGCCAGCAGCTTGGGGGGGGCTATGGACACCGGGGAGCTGTTTTTT.

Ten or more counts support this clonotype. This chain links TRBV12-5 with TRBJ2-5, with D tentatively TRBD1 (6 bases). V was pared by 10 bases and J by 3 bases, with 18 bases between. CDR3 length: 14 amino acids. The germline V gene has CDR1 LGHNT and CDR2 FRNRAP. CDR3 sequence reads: CAKERRQGKETQYF. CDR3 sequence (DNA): TGTGCTAAAGAGAGGAGGCAGGGGAAAGAGACCCAGTACTTC.

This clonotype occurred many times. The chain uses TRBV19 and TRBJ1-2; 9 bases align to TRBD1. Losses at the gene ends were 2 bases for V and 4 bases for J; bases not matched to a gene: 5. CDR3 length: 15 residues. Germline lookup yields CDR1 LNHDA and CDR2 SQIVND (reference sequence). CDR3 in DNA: TGTGCCAGTAGTATATCCCGGACAGGGGTCTATGGCTACACCTTC. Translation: CASSISRTGVYGYTF.